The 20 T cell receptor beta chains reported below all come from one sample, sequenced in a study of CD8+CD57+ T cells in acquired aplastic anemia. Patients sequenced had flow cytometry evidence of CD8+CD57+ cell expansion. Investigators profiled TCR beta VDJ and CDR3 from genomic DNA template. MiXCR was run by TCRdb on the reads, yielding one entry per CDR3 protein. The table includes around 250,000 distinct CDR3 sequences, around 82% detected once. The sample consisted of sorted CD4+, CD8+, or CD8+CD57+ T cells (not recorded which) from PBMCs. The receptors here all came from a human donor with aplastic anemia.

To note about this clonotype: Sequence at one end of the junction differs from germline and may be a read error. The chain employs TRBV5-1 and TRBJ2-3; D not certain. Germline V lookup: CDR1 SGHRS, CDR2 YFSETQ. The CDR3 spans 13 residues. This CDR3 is CASSVVVTSSQYF. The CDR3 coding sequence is TGTGCCAGCAGCGTGGTAGTTACCAGCTCGCAGTATTTT.

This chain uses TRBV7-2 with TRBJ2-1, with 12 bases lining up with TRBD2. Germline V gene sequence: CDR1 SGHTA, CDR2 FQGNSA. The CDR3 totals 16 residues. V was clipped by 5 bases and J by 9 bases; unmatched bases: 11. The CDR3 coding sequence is TGTGCCAGCAGCCGGACTAGCGGGGCCGGTCAGGCTGAGCAGTTCTTC. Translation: CASSRTSGAGQAEQFF.

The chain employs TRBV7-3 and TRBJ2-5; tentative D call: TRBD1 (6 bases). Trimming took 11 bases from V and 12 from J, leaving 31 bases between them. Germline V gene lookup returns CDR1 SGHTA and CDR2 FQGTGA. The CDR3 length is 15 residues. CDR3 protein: CAVRGGATCGDFEYF. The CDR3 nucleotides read TGTGCCGTTCGTGGGGGCGCGACTTGCGGAGACTTCGAGTACTTC.

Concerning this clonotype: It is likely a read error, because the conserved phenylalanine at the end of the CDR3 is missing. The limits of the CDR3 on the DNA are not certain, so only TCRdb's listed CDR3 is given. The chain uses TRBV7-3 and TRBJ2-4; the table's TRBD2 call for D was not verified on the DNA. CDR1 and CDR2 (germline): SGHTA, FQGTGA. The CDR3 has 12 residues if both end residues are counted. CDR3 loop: CASAGAGNILYH.

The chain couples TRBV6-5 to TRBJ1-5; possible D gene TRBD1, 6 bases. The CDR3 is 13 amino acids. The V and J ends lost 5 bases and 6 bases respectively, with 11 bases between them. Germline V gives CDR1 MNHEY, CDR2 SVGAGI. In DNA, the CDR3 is TGTGCCAGCAGTCAACAGGGCCCTCAGCCCCAGCATTTT. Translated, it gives CASSQQGPQPQHF.

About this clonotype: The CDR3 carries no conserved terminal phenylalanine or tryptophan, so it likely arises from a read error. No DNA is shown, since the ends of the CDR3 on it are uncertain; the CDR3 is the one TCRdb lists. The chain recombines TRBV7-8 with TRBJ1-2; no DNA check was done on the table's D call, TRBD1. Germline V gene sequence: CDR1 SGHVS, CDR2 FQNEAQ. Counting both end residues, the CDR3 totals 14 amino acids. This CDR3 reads CASSFDPGGTALTS.

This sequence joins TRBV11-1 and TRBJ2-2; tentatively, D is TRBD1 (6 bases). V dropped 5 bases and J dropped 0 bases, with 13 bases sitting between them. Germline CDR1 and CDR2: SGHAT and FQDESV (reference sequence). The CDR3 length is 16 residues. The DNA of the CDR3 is TGTGCCAGCAGCCTCTCGTGGGGGCCGAACACCGGGGAGCTGTTTTTT. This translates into CASSLSWGPNTGELFF.

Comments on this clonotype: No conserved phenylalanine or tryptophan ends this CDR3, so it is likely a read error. Here the CDR3 reads CASSLIDNYGYTY. In DNA form, the CDR3 reads TGTGCCAGCAGCTTAATAGATAACTATGGCTACACCTAC. This sequence joins TRBV7-6 and TRBJ1-2; D is ambiguous. Germline V CDR1 and CDR2: SGHVS, FNYEAQ. The CDR3 runs to 13 residues. The V end lost 2 bases, the J end lost 1 base, and 5 bases lay between the germline ends.

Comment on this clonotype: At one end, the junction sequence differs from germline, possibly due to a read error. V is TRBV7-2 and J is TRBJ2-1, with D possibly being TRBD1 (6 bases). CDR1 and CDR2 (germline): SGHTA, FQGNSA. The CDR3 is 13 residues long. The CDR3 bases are TGTGCCAGCAGTGTAGGGGGAAGCCATGAGACGTACTTC. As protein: CASSVGGSHETYF.

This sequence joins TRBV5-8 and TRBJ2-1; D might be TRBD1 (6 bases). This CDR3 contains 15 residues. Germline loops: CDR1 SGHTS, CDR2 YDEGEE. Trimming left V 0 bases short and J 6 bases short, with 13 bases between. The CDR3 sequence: CASSLDRASSNEQFF. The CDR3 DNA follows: TGTGCCAGCAGCTTGGACAGGGCTTCTTCCAATGAGCAGTTCTTC.

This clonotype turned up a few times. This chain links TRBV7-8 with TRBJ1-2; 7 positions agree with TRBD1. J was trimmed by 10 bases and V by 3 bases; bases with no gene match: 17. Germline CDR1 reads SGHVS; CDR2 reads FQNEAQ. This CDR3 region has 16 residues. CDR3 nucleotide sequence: TGTGCCAGCAGCTTTCATCCAGACGGGACAGCATTTTCCTACACCTTC. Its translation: CASSFHPDGTAFSYTF.

Here the CDR3 reads CASSQGQDGGAAVQFF. Written as DNA, the CDR3 is TGTGCCAGCAGCCAGGGACAGGATGGGGGGGCCGCGGTGCAGTTCTTC. The chain combines TRBV7-2 with TRBJ2-3, with TRBD1 as a possible D gene (8 bases). The end of the DNA is better explained by TRBJ2-1, so the J call may be wrong. The CDR3 is 16 residues long. Germline CDR1 is SGHTA and CDR2 is FQGNSA.

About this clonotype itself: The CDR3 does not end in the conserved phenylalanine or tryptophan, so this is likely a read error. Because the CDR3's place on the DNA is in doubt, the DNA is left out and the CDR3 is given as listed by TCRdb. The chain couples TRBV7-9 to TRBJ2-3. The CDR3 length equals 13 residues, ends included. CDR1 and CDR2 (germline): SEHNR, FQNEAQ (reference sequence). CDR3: CASSLGGSDTEYV.

CDR3 in amino acids: CASRTSRLVDTQYF. CDR3 nucleotide sequence: TGTGCCAGCAGGACCTCGAGATTGGTAGATACGCAGTATTTT. The rearrangement links TRBV7-2 to TRBJ2-3; D remains ambiguous. The CDR3 has 14 residues. The germline V gene has CDR1 SGHTA and CDR2 FQGNSA. V lost 6 bases to trimming and J lost 5 bases, with 15 bases between them.

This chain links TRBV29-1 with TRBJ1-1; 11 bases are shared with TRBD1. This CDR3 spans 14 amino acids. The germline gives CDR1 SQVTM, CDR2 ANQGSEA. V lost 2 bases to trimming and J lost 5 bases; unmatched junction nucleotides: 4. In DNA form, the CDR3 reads TGCAGCGTTGAAAGGGGGACAGGGGGAACTGAAGCTTTCTTT. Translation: CSVERGTGGTEAFF.

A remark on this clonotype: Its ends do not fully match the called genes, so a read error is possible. The CDR3 region has the DNA TGTGCCAGCAGCTCACGCGGGGGGAATTCACCCCCCCACTTT. Its translation is CASSSRGGNSPPHF. The genes are TRBV13 and TRBJ1-6; D is perhaps TRBD1 (5 bases). Per the germline V gene, CDR1 is PRHDT and CDR2 is FYEKMQ (reference sequence). The CDR3 extends over 14 amino acids.

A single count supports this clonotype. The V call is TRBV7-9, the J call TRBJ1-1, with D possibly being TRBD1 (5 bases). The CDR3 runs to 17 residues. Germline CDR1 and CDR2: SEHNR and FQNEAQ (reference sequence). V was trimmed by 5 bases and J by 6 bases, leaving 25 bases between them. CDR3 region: CASSHETRDVLSAEAFF. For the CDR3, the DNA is TGTGCCAGCAGCCACGAAACTCGGGACGTCCTAAGCGCTGAAGCTTTCTTT. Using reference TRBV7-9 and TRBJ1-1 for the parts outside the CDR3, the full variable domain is DTGVSQNPRHKITKRGQNVTFRCDPISEHNRLYWYRQTLGQGPEFLTYFQNEAQLEKSRLLSDRFSAERPKGSFSTLEIQRTEQGDSAMYLCASSHETRDVLSAEAFFGQGTRLTVV.

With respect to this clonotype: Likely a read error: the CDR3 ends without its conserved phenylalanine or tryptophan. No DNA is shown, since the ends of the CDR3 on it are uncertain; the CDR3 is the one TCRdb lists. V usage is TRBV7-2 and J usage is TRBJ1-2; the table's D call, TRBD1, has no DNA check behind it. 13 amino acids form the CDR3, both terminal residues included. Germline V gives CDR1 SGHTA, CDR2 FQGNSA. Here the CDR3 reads CASSPGGGGKTQY.

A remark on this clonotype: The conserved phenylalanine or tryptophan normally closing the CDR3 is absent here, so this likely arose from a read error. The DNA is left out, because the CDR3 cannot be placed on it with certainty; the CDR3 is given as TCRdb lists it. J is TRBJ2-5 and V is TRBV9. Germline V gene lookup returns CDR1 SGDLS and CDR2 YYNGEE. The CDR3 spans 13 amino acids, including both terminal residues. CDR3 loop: CASSGASDTQYFV.

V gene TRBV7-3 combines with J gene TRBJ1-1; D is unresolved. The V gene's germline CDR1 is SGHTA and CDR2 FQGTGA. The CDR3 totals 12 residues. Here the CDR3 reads CATSIGLTEAFF. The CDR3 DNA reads TGTGCTACCAGTATCGGGTTAACTGAAGCTTTCTTT.